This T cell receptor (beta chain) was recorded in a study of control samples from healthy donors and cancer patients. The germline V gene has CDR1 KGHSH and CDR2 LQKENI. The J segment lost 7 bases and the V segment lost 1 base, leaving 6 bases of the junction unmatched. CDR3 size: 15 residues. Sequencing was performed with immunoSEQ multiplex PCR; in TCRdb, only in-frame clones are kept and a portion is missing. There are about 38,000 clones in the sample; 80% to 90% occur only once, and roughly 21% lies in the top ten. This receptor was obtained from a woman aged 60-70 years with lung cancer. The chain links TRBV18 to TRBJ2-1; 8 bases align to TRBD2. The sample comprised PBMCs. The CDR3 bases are TGTGCCAGCTCACCACAAGCGGGAGAAGGTAATGAGCAGTTCTTC. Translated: CASSPQAGEGNEQFF. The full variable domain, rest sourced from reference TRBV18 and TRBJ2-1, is NAGVMQNPRHLVRRRGQEARLRCSPMKGHSHVYWYRQLPEEGLKFMVYLQKENIIDESGMPKERFSAEFPKEGPSILRIQQVVRGDSAAYFCASSPQAGEGNEQFFGPGTRLTVL.